Listed here are 28 T cell receptor beta chains from one sample, sequenced in a study of blood T cell repertoires in COVID-19. TCRdb's table, derived via immunoSEQ multiplex PCR, lists solely in-frame clones and lacks some. The table has fewer than 30,000 clones, around 87% seen once; the top ten hold 8% to 9.5%. Source material: peripheral blood. The source of these receptors is a man aged 50 to 59 with active COVID-19.

Notes on this clone: Compared with germline, one end of the junction differs, possibly owing to a read error. This sequence joins TRBV4-2 and TRBJ1-1; a weak D match, TRBD1 (5 bases). The CDR3 covers 12 residues. The germline V gene has CDR1 LGHNA and CDR2 YNFKEQ. CDR3 in amino acids: CASSPRESGALF. CDR3 nucleotide sequence: TGTGCCAGCAGCCCCCGGGAGTCCGGGGCGTTATTT.

The chain couples TRBV9 to TRBJ2-5; possibly TRBD1 for D (5 bases). The germline V gene has CDR1 SGDLS and CDR2 YYNGEE. The CDR3 loop spans 13 amino acids. With 3 bases removed from V and 4 bases from J, the gap between germline ends came to 10 bases. Written as DNA, the CDR3 is TGTGCCAGCAGCGACTGGGGCGGAGAGACCCAGTACTTC. Translation: CASSDWGGETQYF.

This clone appeared once. The rearrangement joins TRBV19 to TRBJ2-1; tentatively, D is TRBD2 (7 bases). The V end was cut by 9 bases, the J end by 3 bases, with 24 bases between. From germline, CDR1 is LNHDA and CDR2 SQIVND (reference sequence). This CDR3 spans 17 amino acids. The CDR3 here is CASQVTWGGGSYNEQFF. The CDR3 bases are TGTGCCAGCCAAGTGACGTGGGGGGGCGGGAGCTACAATGAGCAGTTCTTC.

This chain connects TRBV24-1 to TRBJ1-1; 7 bases agree with TRBD1. This CDR3 region has 12 residues. Germline trimming cut 3 bases from V and 10 bases from J; bases unmatched to any gene: 4. Germline lookup yields CDR1 KGHDR and CDR2 SFDVKD. DNA of the CDR3: TGTGCCACCAGTGATCCAGGGGGAATAGCTTTCTTT. This translates into CATSDPGGIAFF.

V and J are TRBV6-6 and TRBJ2-7, with 8 positions matching TRBD1. In germline, CDR1 is MNHNY, CDR2 SVGAGI (reference sequence). The CDR3 covers 16 residues. Losses at the gene ends were 0 bases for V and 4 bases for J; bases not matched to a gene: 8. The CDR3 sequence is CASSYSSTGARYEQYF. The CDR3 DNA follows: TGTGCCAGCAGTTACTCGTCGACAGGGGCCCGATACGAGCAGTACTTC.

The rearrangement uses TRBV5-6 and TRBJ1-1; 9 nucleotides match TRBD1. The V segment lost 7 bases and the J segment 0 bases; nucleotides outside the gene matches: 7. CDR1 and CDR2 (germline): SGHDT, YYEEEE. The CDR3 spans 15 residues. The CDR3 region has the DNA TGTGCCAGCGAGGACAGGGGTTACATGAACACTGAAGCTTTCTTT. This translates into CASEDRGYMNTEAFF. Using reference TRBV5-6 and TRBJ1-1 for the parts outside the CDR3, the full variable domain is DAGVTQSPTHLIKTRGQQVTLRCSPKSGHDTVSWYQQALGQGPQFIFQYYEEEERQRGNFPDRFSGHQFPNYSSELNVNALLLGDSALYLCASEDRGYMNTEAFFGQGTRLTVV.

The V gene is TRBV29-1, the J gene TRBJ2-5; TRBD1 aligns across 12 bases. V gave up 3 bases and J gave up 4 bases; unmatched junction bases: 9. The CDR3 runs 16 residues. The germline CDR1 and CDR2 sequences are SQVTM and ANQGSEA. The CDR3 bases are TGCAGCGTTGATATGGGGACAGGGGGCCTGGGAGAGACCCAGTACTTC. Protein: CSVDMGTGGLGETQYF. Together with reference TRBV29-1 and TRBJ2-5, the CDR3 gives the full variable domain: SAVISQKPSRDICQRGTSLTIQCQVDSQVTMMFWYRQQPGQSLTLIATANQGSEATYESGFVIDKFPISRPNLTFSTLTVSNMSPEDSSIYLCSVDMGTGGLGETQYFGPGTRLLVL.

The chain employs TRBV18 and TRBJ2-5; D might be TRBD1 (5 bases). Germline CDR1 KGHSH, CDR2 LQKENI. The V end was cut by 4 bases, the J end by 5 bases, with 20 bases between. The CDR3 contains 16 residues. This CDR3 reads CASSRNLQGLIETQYF. The DNA for the CDR3 is TGTGCCAGCTCACGTAATCTCCAGGGTTTGATTGAGACCCAGTACTTC. Looking up the rest from reference TRBV18 and TRBJ2-5 gives the full variable domain: NAGVMQNPRHLVRRRGQEARLRCSPMKGHSHVYWYRQLPEEGLKFMVYLQKENIIDESGMPKERFSAEFPKEGPSILRIQQVVRGDSAAYFCASSRNLQGLIETQYFGPGTRLLVL.

This clone was detected only once. This rearrangement joins TRBV7-9 to TRBJ2-3; tentative D call: TRBD2 (5 bases). The CDR3 runs 14 residues. Germline values: CDR1 SEHNR, CDR2 FQNEAQ (reference sequence). Trimming shortened V by 2 bases and J by 6 bases, and 12 bases separated the two germline ends. In nucleotides, the CDR3 is TGTGCCAGCAGCTTAAGTGGGAGTGGCGATACGCAGTATTTT. This sequence encodes CASSLSGSGDTQYF.

CDR3 sequence (DNA): TGTGCCAGCAGCTTGGCAAGCGGGGTGAACACTGAAGCTTTCTTT. Protein: CASSLASGVNTEAFF. The rearrangement uses TRBV5-4 and TRBJ1-1; no definite D call. The germline V gene has CDR1 SGHNT and CDR2 YYREEE (reference sequence). V was trimmed by 0 bases and J by 0 bases, leaving 9 bases between them. The CDR3 extends over 15 amino acids.

This clone was counted only a few times. V usage is TRBV9 and J usage is TRBJ2-3; D remains unclear. V shed 0 bases and J shed 0 bases, with 8 bases lying between them. The CDR3 loop spans 15 amino acids. Germline CDR1 SGDLS, CDR2 YYNGEE. CDR3 region: CASSVGGLSTDTQYF. The CDR3 DNA sequence: TGTGCCAGCAGCGTAGGAGGTCTGAGCACAGATACGCAGTATTTT.

The chain carries TRBV7-3 and TRBJ1-6; TRBD1 aligns across 7 bases. The CDR3 totals 15 residues. The V gene's germline CDR1 is SGHTA and CDR2 FQGTGA. Germline trimming cut 2 bases from V and 9 bases from J; bases unmatched to any gene: 7. CDR3 nucleotide sequence: TGTGCCAGCAGCTTAGGAGGGGGCGGTGGTTCACCCCTCCACTTT. Amino acids: CASSLGGGGGSPLHF.

The chain couples TRBV6-5 to TRBJ1-2; TRBD1 matches 9 bases. Looked up from germline, CDR1 is MNHEY and CDR2 is SVGAGI. With 5 bases clipped from V and 2 bases from J, the junction kept 6 bases outside the gene matches. This CDR3 contains 15 residues. The CDR3 sequence: CASSLVTGGNYGYTF. The CDR3, as DNA: TGTGCCAGCAGTCTGGTCACAGGGGGCAACTATGGCTACACCTTC.

V and J are TRBV5-1 and TRBJ2-3; no firm D call. V was shortened by 0 bases and J by 7 bases, with 3 bases between the two germline ends. Germline-derived CDR1 and CDR2 are SGHRS and YFSETQ. The CDR3 runs 11 residues. This CDR3 is CASSLGHTQYF. The CDR3 DNA follows: TGCGCCAGCAGCTTGGGGCATACGCAGTATTTT.

This clone was seen a single time. The gene calls are TRBV2 and TRBJ2-5; 13 bases are a match to TRBD2. The CDR3 covers 14 residues. The germline CDR1 and CDR2 sequences are SNHLY and FYNNEI. J lost 13 bases, V lost 4 bases, and 9 bases had no gene match. The DNA for the CDR3 is TGTGCCAGCAGTGTGGGGACTAGCGGGGCCTCGAGGTACTTC. It translates to CASSVGTSGASRYF.

V gene TRBV19 combines with J gene TRBJ1-4, with a weak D call TRBD1 (5 bases). The ends were cut back, 6 bases at V and 7 bases at J, with 18 bases in the middle. The germline V gene encodes CDR1 LNHDA and CDR2 SQIVND (reference sequence). This CDR3 has 15 residues. CDR3 DNA sequence: TGTGCCAGTAGGTGGACAATTTCCCTTAGTGAAAAACTGTTTTTT. Protein: CASRWTISLSEKLFF.

The gene calls are TRBV25-1 and TRBJ2-1; TRBD1 matches at 9 bases. This CDR3 contains 14 residues. Per germline, CDR1 MGHDK and CDR2 SYGVNS. V was pared by 5 bases and J by 5 bases, with 4 bases of the junction left unmatched. The CDR3: CASSNRGPHNEQFF. In DNA form, the CDR3 reads TGTGCCAGCAGTAACAGGGGGCCCCACAATGAGCAGTTCTTC.

The genes are TRBV25-1 and TRBJ2-1, with TRBD2 matching 7 bases. The ends lost 9 bases at V and 0 bases at J; junction bases unmatched: 5. CDR3 length: 14 amino acids. Germline V CDR1 and CDR2: MGHDK, SYGVNS. The CDR3 sequence: CASSGWSSYNEQFF. CDR3 DNA sequence: TGTGCCAGTAGCGGGTGGAGCTCCTACAATGAGCAGTTCTTC.

The chain uses TRBV6-2 or TRBV6-3 and TRBJ2-1, with 11 positions matching TRBD2. Germline V gives CDR1 MNHEY, CDR2 SVGEGT. The trim removed 5 bases at V and 4 bases at J, leaving 1 base unmatched. The CDR3 spans 14 residues. The CDR3 is CASSRTSGYNEQFF. Here the CDR3 DNA reads TGTGCCAGCAGTAGGACTAGCGGGTACAATGAGCAGTTCTTC.

This rearrangement joins TRBV28 to TRBJ1-4; 9 bases fit TRBD1. Trimming took 6 bases from V and 3 from J; bases not matched to a gene: 2. Germline assignment: CDR1 MDHEN and CDR2 SYDVKM. The CDR3 sequence is 14 residues long. CDR3 sequence: CASRRTGANEKLFF. For the CDR3, the DNA is TGTGCCAGCAGACGGACAGGGGCTAATGAAAAACTGTTTTTT.

V is TRBV3-1 (or the pseudogene TRBV3-2) and J is TRBJ2-5, with D maybe TRBD2 (5 bases). The CDR3 consists of 14 residues. V lost 4 bases and J lost 5, with 14 bases in between. Per germline, CDR1 LGHDT and CDR2 YNNKEL (reference sequence). The CDR3 DNA reads TGTGCCAGCAGCCCCGAGAGGGTGAAGGAGACCCAGTACTTC. It codes for CASSPERVKETQYF.

The chain joins TRBV19 to TRBJ2-1; perhaps TRBD2 as D (6 bases). The CDR3 extends over 16 amino acids. V dropped 0 bases and J dropped 4 bases, with 13 bases sitting between them. CDR1 and CDR2 (germline): LNHDA, SQIVND (reference sequence). The CDR3 DNA sequence: TGTGCCAGTAGTATAGATGGAGGGGCCCCTTACAATGAGCAGTTCTTC. Protein sequence: CASSIDGGAPYNEQFF.

The J gene is TRBJ2-3, the V gene TRBV19, with D possibly matching TRBD1 (5 bases). This CDR3 comprises 13 residues. Germline V gives CDR1 LNHDA, CDR2 SQIVND (reference sequence). With 4 bases removed from V and 3 bases from J, the gap between germline ends came to 8 bases. The CDR3 sequence: CASSKQGTDTQYF. The CDR3 nucleotides read TGTGCCAGTAGTAAGCAGGGTACAGATACGCAGTATTTT.

The chain recombines TRBV28 with TRBJ2-2, with D hard to call. The CDR3 loop spans 15 amino acids. Germline V gene lookup returns CDR1 MDHEN and CDR2 SYDVKM. Trimming shortened V by 0 bases and J by 2 bases, and 7 bases separated the two germline ends. The CDR3 DNA reads TGTGCCAGCAGTTTATGGGCGGTTAACACCGGGGAGCTGTTTTTT. This gives the protein CASSLWAVNTGELFF.

The chain has TRBV27 and TRBJ2-7, with 10 bases fitting TRBD2. The CDR3 contains 14 residues. Trimming at V came to 4 bases and at J to 2 bases, leaving 2 bases not matched to a gene. Per germline, CDR1 MNHEY and CDR2 SMNVEV (reference sequence). CDR3 region: CASSSTSGTYEQYV. The CDR3, as DNA: TGTGCCAGCAGTTCTACTAGCGGGACCTACGAGCAGTACGTC.

V is TRBV2 and J is TRBJ1-4; no clear D. CDR1 is SNHLY, CDR2 FYNNEI, per germline. The germline V and J ends were trimmed by 5 bases and 0 bases, with 7 bases remaining between them. The CDR3 is 14 residues long. The CDR3 protein is CASSQRATNEKLFF. The DNA for the CDR3 is TGTGCCAGCAGTCAGCGCGCAACTAATGAAAAACTGTTTTTT.

The chain employs TRBV6-4 and TRBJ1-2; D unresolved. Trimming removed 4 bases at V and 4 bases at J, with 16 bases between. The CDR3 runs 15 residues. From germline, CDR1 is MRHNA and CDR2 SNTAGT. The CDR3 here is CASSADGTGSYGYTF. Written as DNA, the CDR3 is TGTGCCAGCAGTGCCGACGGAACGGGGTCCTATGGCTACACCTTC.

The chain recombines TRBV3-1 (or the pseudogene TRBV3-2) with TRBJ1-6; possible D gene TRBD1, 6 bases. V was shortened by 0 bases and J by 10 bases, with 16 bases between the two germline ends. The CDR3 runs to 16 residues. Germline V lookup: CDR1 LGHDT, CDR2 YNNKEL (reference sequence). CDR3 DNA sequence: TGTGCCAGCAGCCAAGACCGGGACACCACCAGGTCACCCCTCCACTTT. Translation gives CASSQDRDTTRSPLHF.